This is a list of T cell receptor beta chains from one sample in a study of T cell repertoires in cytomegalovirus infection. No antigens are known for them. TCRdb processed the reads anew with MiXCR; each CDR3 protein has one entry. Of about 130,000 distinct CDR3 sequences in the sample, under 30% were seen once. Sequencing was done on a sample of PBMCs, sequenced either directly or after in vitro stimulation (not recorded which). The receptors were sampled from a human donor in good health (CMV status not recorded). Some clones in this sample may be carry-over from other donors' samples. The CDR3 runs from the conserved cysteine through the conserved F or W. The order of the fields is D gene, V gene, J gene, clone size, CDR3 protein, CDR3 DNA. D genes are given only for firm matches. Size tells how often a clone was seen (once, few, many) or the class of an expanded clone, and some rows leave it out.

>.|TRBV7-2|TRBJ2-3|few
CASSPEGGDPQYF
TGTGCCAGCAGCCCAGAGGGCGGCGACCCGCAGTATTTT
>TRBD2|TRBV10-3|TRBJ2-1|few
CAISGTSGRSIEQFF
TGTGCCATCAGTGGAACTAGCGGGAGAAGTATTGAGCAGTTCTTC
>TRBD1|TRBV6-2/TRBV6-3|TRBJ2-5|many
CASSSGQARETQYF
TGTGCCAGCAGTTCAGGACAGGCCCGAGAGACCCAGTACTTC
>.|TRBV7-8|TRBJ2-2|.
CASSLQGRGAGELFF
TGTGCCAGCAGCCTACAGGGGAGGGGAGCCGGGGAGCTGTTTTTT
>.|TRBV7-9|TRBJ1-4|few
CASSPRTVDEKLFF
TGTGCCAGCAGCCCTCGGACAGTCGACGAAAAACTGTTTTTT
>.|TRBV10-3|TRBJ2-5|few
CAIRGGNQETQYF
TGTGCCATCAGGGGCGGGAACCAAGAGACCCAGTACTTC
>.|TRBV20-1|TRBJ1-5|.
CSASAGQSNQPQHF
TGCAGTGCTAGTGCCGGACAGAGCAATCAGCCCCAGCATTTT
>.|TRBV19|TRBJ2-1|.
CASSTWGSHNEQFF
TGTGCCAGTAGTACATGGGGCTCCCACAATGAGCAGTTCTTC
>.|TRBV6-6|TRBJ1-2|.
CASRKGGSDGYTF
TGTGCCAGCAGAAAGGGGGGGAGCGATGGCTACACCTTC
>.|TRBV7-2|TRBJ2-3|few
CASSPPPPDTQYF
TGTGCCAGCAGCCCACCTCCGCCGGATACGCAGTATTTT
>.|TRBV5-5|TRBJ2-1|.
CASSLGERTDNEQFF
TGTGCCAGCAGCTTGGGAGAAAGGACTGACAATGAGCAGTTCTTC
>TRBD2|TRBV27|TRBJ2-2|few
CASSLGLAGGPRLTGELFF
TGTGCCAGCAGTTTAGGGCTAGCGGGAGGGCCCAGGTTGACCGGGGAGCTGTTTTTT
>.|TRBV7-2|TRBJ2-2|few
CASRRGTAGVGTGELFF
TGTGCCAGCAGACGGGGGACAGCGGGAGTGGGCACCGGGGAGCTGTTTTTT
>.|TRBV6-1|TRBJ2-1|few
CASRYIGEQFF
TGTGCCAGCAGATATATCGGTGAGCAGTTCTTC
>.|TRBV12-3/TRBV12-4|TRBJ2-7|.
CASSLGVVAEQYF
TGTGCCAGCAGTTTAGGAGTGGTGGCCGAGCAGTACTTC
>.|TRBV30|TRBJ2-5|.
CAWHGSGRETQYF
TGTGCCTGGCACGGGAGCGGCCGAGAGACCCAGTACTTC
>TRBD2|TRBV7-6|TRBJ2-3|.
CASSRRRAGATDTQYF
TGTGCCAGCAGCCGCCGGCGAGCGGGAGCCACAGATACGCAGTATTTT
>TRBD1|TRBV6-2/TRBV6-3|TRBJ2-1|.
CASRPIPPGTEVGNEQFF
TGTGCCAGCCGGCCTATTCCTCCTGGGACAGAGGTCGGCAATGAGCAGTTCTTC
>TRBD2|TRBV4-3|TRBJ2-7|.
CASSQPTSGALEQYF
TGCGCCAGCAGCCAGCCCACTAGCGGGGCTTTAGAGCAGTACTTC
>TRBD1|TRBV7-2|TRBJ2-3|many
CASSSMPGQGRDTQYF
TGTGCCAGCAGCTCAATGCCGGGACAGGGAAGAGATACGCAGTATTTT
>.|TRBV19|TRBJ2-3|few
CASSIEFGATGTDTQYF
TGTGCCAGTAGTATAGAGTTCGGGGCTACCGGCACAGATACGCAGTATTTT
>TRBD1|TRBV15|TRBJ1-2|few
CATSRDRNPSGQGVHGYTF
TGTGCCACCAGCAGAGATCGGAATCCTTCGGGACAGGGGGTCCATGGCTACACCTTC
>.|TRBV12-3/TRBV12-4|TRBJ2-7|few
CASSPGSWRGLYEQYF
TGTGCCAGCAGCCCCGGCAGTTGGCGGGGGCTTTACGAGCAGTACTTC
>TRBD1|TRBV6-4|TRBJ1-2|many
CASSDGTDAASSHGYTF
TGTGCCAGCAGTGATGGGACAGACGCAGCAAGTAGCCATGGCTACACCTTC